This T cell receptor (beta chain) was sequenced for a study of T-cell reconstitution after alpha-beta-depleted transplantation in children. Points on this clonotype: Its target is not known.

Whole-study findings and limits: The high TCRbeta diversity at day 60 in some patients came from surviving recipient T cells and thymic progenitors. There were reportedly several hundred expanded graft clones from which alpha-beta T cells came about two months after transplant. Counts and diversity of T cells one year after transplant came mostly from newly produced T cells.

V shed 6 bases and J shed 0 bases, with 14 bases lying between them. The CDR3 loop spans 14 amino acids. Germline CDR1 DFQATT, CDR2 SNEGSKA (reference sequence). Unique molecular identifiers were built into the TCRbeta library. TCRdb independently ran MiXCR on the PCR reads; one entry per CDR3 protein. Of about a million distinct CDR3 sequences in the sample, about 29% were seen once. V gene TRBV20-1 combines with J gene TRBJ1-1; D ambiguous. Sequencing used PBMCs, mostly from graft donor cells, obtained 360 days after TCRalphabeta/CD19-depleted stem cell transplant. This receptor was identified in a boy under three years old who had a stem cell transplant for SCID, so the T cells may come from the graft donor. The CDR3 sequence is CSARRGNMNTEAFF. The CDR3 coding sequence is TGCAGTGCGCGCCGAGGGAACATGAACACTGAAGCTTTCTTT.